The sequence of this T cell receptor beta chain was determined in a study of tumor-infiltrating lymphocytes in primary liver carcinoma. Looking at the study overall: Surgical resection was used to treat these primary liver carcinoma patients.

Germline V gene data show CDR1 as MNHEY and CDR2 as SVGAGI. This CDR3 contains 13 residues. V shed 3 bases and J shed 5 bases, with 10 bases lying between them. The input was around 530 ng total RNA; TCR beta cDNA was made from it with a constant-region primer. Each TCR beta library was derived from three nested multiplex PCR rounds that employed slightly modified ARM-PCR. TRBV1-TRBV30 forward primers paired with a C-beta reverse primer drove the first two PCR rounds, about 11 cycles each. TCRdb called the multiplex PCR reads again in MiXCR, with one record for every CDR3 protein. The sample lists more than 150,000 distinct CDR3 sequences; 50% to 75% were seen once. Unsorted whole blood served as the source of blood RNA, and germline DNA was extracted as well. Patients showed chronic HBV infection and an absence of prior treatment.

The specimen sequenced was peripheral blood. This chain links TRBV6-5 with TRBJ2-5; no clear D gene. The TCR was taken from a man aged 35 to 55 with primary liver carcinoma and hepatitis B virus infection. The CDR3 nucleotides read TGTGCCAGCAGTTATGGGATGAGGGAGACCCAGTACTTC. Its protein is CASSYGMRETQYF.